This entry lists 27 T cell receptor beta chains sequenced from one sample in a study of blood T cell repertoires in COVID-19. Using immunoSEQ multiplex PCR, the repertoire was profiled, and TCRdb retains in-frame clones only, with some absent. Of over 200,000 clones in the sample, roughly 86% were seen once. The sample was peripheral blood. The source of these receptors is a woman aged 60-75 years with acute or convalescent COVID-19.

The J gene is TRBJ1-4, the V gene TRBV7-9; the match to TRBD1 covers 9 bases. Looked up from germline, CDR1 is SEHNR and CDR2 is FQNEAQ (reference sequence). The length of the CDR3 is 14 residues. The V segment lost 7 bases and the J segment 4 bases; nucleotides outside the gene matches: 4. The CDR3 DNA reads TGTGCCAGCACCACGGGACAGGGTAATGAAAAACTGTTTTTT. Protein sequence: CASTTGQGNEKLFF.

The rearrangement links TRBV6-5 to TRBJ2-1; tentatively, D is TRBD2 (7 bases). The germline V gene has CDR1 MNHEY and CDR2 SVGAGI. CDR3 size: 13 residues. The V end was cut by 7 bases, the J end by 5 bases, with 12 bases between. CDR3 sequence reads: CASMRGTNNEQFF. The CDR3 DNA sequence: TGTGCCAGCATGCGGGGGACAAACAATGAGCAGTTCTTC.

The chain recombines TRBV5-5 with TRBJ2-5; 13 nucleotides line up with TRBD2. CDR3 length: 16 residues. CDR1 is SGHKS and CDR2 is YYEKEE in the germline V gene (reference sequence). Trimming at V came to 4 bases and at J to 2 bases, leaving 5 bases not matched to a gene. In DNA form, the CDR3 reads TGTGCCAGCAGCCAGCCGGGACTAGCGGGACAAGAGACCCAGTACTTC. Translated: CASSQPGLAGQETQYF. Based on the CDR3 plus reference TRBV5-5 and TRBJ2-5, the full variable domain is DAGVTQSPTHLIKTRGQQVTLRCSPISGHKSVSWYQQVLGQGPQFIFQYYEKEERGRGNFPDRFSARQFPNYSSELNVNALLLGDSALYLCASSQPGLAGQETQYFGPGTRLLVL.

This clone was seen just once. V is TRBV28 and J is TRBJ2-3; 7 bases match TRBD2. In germline, CDR1 is MDHEN, CDR2 SYDVKM. The CDR3 is made up of 19 amino acids. The trim removed 6 bases at V and 0 bases at J, leaving 18 bases unmatched. This chain's CDR3 is CASSSPLRRLAASTDTQYF. Here the CDR3 DNA reads TGTGCCAGCAGCTCCCCTCTCCGACGACTAGCAGCTAGCACAGATACGCAGTATTTT.

V gene TRBV30 combines with J gene TRBJ1-6; 7 bases match TRBD1. The CDR3 is made up of 13 amino acids. Germline loops: CDR1 GTSNPN, CDR2 SVGIG (reference sequence). V shed 5 bases and J 4 bases; nucleotides not matched to a gene: 2. The CDR3, as DNA: TGTGCCTGGTCGACAGGGTATAATTCACCCCTCCACTTT. Its protein product is CAWSTGYNSPLHF. Full variable domain (remainder filled in from reference TRBV30 and TRBJ1-6): SQTIHQWPATLVQPVGSPLSLECTVEGTSNPNLYWYRQAAGRGLQLLFYSVGIGQISSEVPQNLSASRPQDRQFILSSKKLLLSDSGFYLCAWSTGYNSPLHFGNGTRLTVT.

The chain links TRBV5-1 to TRBJ1-2; the match to TRBD1 covers 7 bases. With 5 bases clipped from V and 9 bases from J, the junction kept 10 bases outside the gene matches. The germline CDR1 and CDR2 sequences are SGHRS and YFSETQ. The CDR3 sequence is 13 residues long. The CDR3 region is CASSLRGGYSYTF. CDR3 DNA: TGCGCCAGCAGTCTGAGAGGGGGCTACAGCTACACCTTC.

The V call is TRBV18, the J call TRBJ2-1, with 7 bases matching TRBD2. In germline, CDR1 is KGHSH, CDR2 LQKENI. V lost 3 bases to trimming and J lost 10 bases; unmatched junction nucleotides: 9. The CDR3 runs to 14 residues. The CDR3 protein is CASSPIDPGLEQFF. The DNA of the CDR3 is TGTGCCAGCTCACCTATCGACCCGGGACTAGAGCAGTTCTTC.

This chain joins TRBV15 and TRBJ1-4; TRBD1 aligns across 9 bases. This CDR3 is built from 18 residues. Trimming cost V 4 bases and J 7 bases; bases outside gene matches: 16. CDR1 and CDR2 (germline): LNHNV, YYDKDF (reference sequence). As DNA, the CDR3 is TGTGCCACCAGCATCTGGATGCGGACAGGGGTTGAGGTTGAAAAACTGTTTTTT. Amino acid sequence: CATSIWMRTGVEVEKLFF.

J is TRBJ1-1 and V is TRBV7-3; unclear D gene. Germline V gene lookup returns CDR1 SGHTA and CDR2 FQGTGA. The CDR3 loop spans 14 amino acids. Trimming stripped 1 base from V and 1 base from J, with 7 bases between. The CDR3: CASSLKAENTEAFF. CDR3 in DNA: TGTGCCAGCAGCTTAAAGGCGGAGAACACTGAAGCTTTCTTT.

The chain recombines TRBV6-5 with TRBJ1-2; D remains unclear. This CDR3 has 15 amino acids. Trimming cost V 6 bases and J 2 bases, with 16 bases left between them. CDR1 and CDR2 (germline): MNHEY, SVGAGI. The CDR3, as DNA: TGTGCCAGCAGCTTCAGGCTGACGGGGAACTATGGCTACACCTTC. This gives the protein CASSFRLTGNYGYTF.

This chain links TRBV6-2 or TRBV6-3 with TRBJ1-2; 8 bases match TRBD1. The J segment lost 0 bases and the V segment lost 6 bases, leaving 6 bases of the junction unmatched. Germline V CDR1 and CDR2: MNHEY, SVGEGT. The CDR3 covers 15 residues. CDR3 protein: CASSRTGPANYGYTF. In nucleotides, the CDR3 is TGTGCCAGCAGCCGGACAGGGCCTGCTAACTATGGCTACACCTTC.

J is TRBJ2-4 and V is TRBV9; D not certain. Per germline, CDR1 SGDLS and CDR2 YYNGEE. The CDR3 is 15 residues long. Trimming cost V 0 bases and J 2 bases, with 9 bases left between them. The CDR3 nucleotides read TGTGCCAGCAGCGTAGCCGGAGACTCCAAAAACATTCAGTACTTC. Its translation: CASSVAGDSKNIQYF.

The chain couples TRBV11-2 to TRBJ2-1; a weak D match, TRBD2 (6 bases). CDR1 is SGHAT and CDR2 is FQNNGV in the germline V gene. The CDR3 runs 16 residues. V lost 6 bases to trimming and J lost 8 bases, with 23 bases between them. The CDR3 nucleotides read TGTGCCAGCAGGCTTTCAGCGGGTCTCCATCCGGATGAGCAGTTCTTC. Protein product: CASRLSAGLHPDEQFF.

The chain employs TRBV11-2 and TRBJ2-7, with a tentative D call TRBD2 (6 bases). CDR3 length: 13 residues. V lost 7 bases, J lost 7 bases, and 17 bases lay in between. Germline V gives CDR1 SGHAT, CDR2 FQNNGV. The CDR3, as DNA: TGTGCCAGCACCTCCGGAGGGCTAGCAGAGCAGTACTTC. This translates into CASTSGGLAEQYF.

V gene TRBV18 combines with J gene TRBJ2-2; 10 bases agree with TRBD1. V was clipped by 2 bases and J by 0 bases; unmatched bases: 9. CDR1 and CDR2 from the germline V gene are KGHSH and LQKENI. The CDR3 has 19 residues. CDR3 loop: CASSPFPMTGGTNTGELFF. The DNA for the CDR3 is TGTGCCAGCTCACCATTCCCTATGACAGGGGGCACGAACACCGGGGAGCTGTTTTTT. The full variable domain, completed using reference TRBV18 and TRBJ2-2, is NAGVMQNPRHLVRRRGQEARLRCSPMKGHSHVYWYRQLPEEGLKFMVYLQKENIIDESGMPKERFSAEFPKEGPSILRIQQVVRGDSAAYFCASSPFPMTGGTNTGELFFGEGSRLTVL.

The chain joins TRBV3-1 (or the pseudogene TRBV3-2) to TRBJ1-4; D unclear. CDR1 LGHDT and CDR2 YNNKEL come from the germline V gene (reference sequence). The ends were cut back, 3 bases at V and 5 bases at J, with 13 bases in the middle. CDR3 size: 15 residues. The CDR3, as DNA: TGTGCCAGCAGCCATGGTCGGGTTACCAATGAAAAACTGTTTTTT. Translation gives CASSHGRVTNEKLFF.

The V and J genes are TRBV10-3 and TRBJ1-4; the D gene is possibly TRBD1 (6 bases). The CDR3 runs to 17 residues. CDR1 and CDR2 (germline): ENHRY, SYGVKD. Trimming took 0 bases from V and 2 from J, leaving 13 bases between them. The chain's CDR3 is CAISESLSQGTNEKLFF. The DNA for the CDR3 is TGTGCCATCAGTGAGTCCCTCTCACAGGGCACTAATGAAAAACTGTTTTTT.

V gene TRBV29-1 combines with J gene TRBJ1-1; possibly TRBD1 for D (5 bases). The CDR3 is 13 residues long. Germline loops: CDR1 SQVTM, CDR2 ANQGSEA. V was pared by 6 bases and J by 0 bases, with 11 bases between. As DNA, the CDR3 is TGCAGCGTCGACGGGGGACTGAACACTGAAGCTTTCTTT. Translated, it gives CSVDGGLNTEAFF.

This clone was counted only a few times. The chain links TRBV5-5 to TRBJ2-5; no clear D. CDR3 length: 14 residues. The germline V gene encodes CDR1 SGHKS and CDR2 YYEKEE (reference sequence). Trimming pared 2 bases from V and 1 base from J, leaving 9 bases between. This CDR3 reads CASSLTSTQETQYF. CDR3 nucleotides: TGTGCCAGCAGCTTAACGTCTACCCAAGAGACCCAGTACTTC.

This chain uses TRBV15 with TRBJ2-3; 12 bases line up with TRBD2. The CDR3 sequence is 17 residues long. Germline loops: CDR1 LNHNV, CDR2 YYDKDF (reference sequence). The V segment lost 0 bases and the J segment 5 bases; nucleotides outside the gene matches: 6. In DNA form, the CDR3 reads TGTGCCACCAGCAGAGAACGTCCGGGACTAGCGGGAGATACGCAGTATTTT. Translation: CATSRERPGLAGDTQYF.

The chain has TRBV7-9 and TRBJ2-3; 8 nucleotides align to TRBD1. The V gene end was trimmed by 4 bases and the J gene end by 6 bases; junction bases not matched to a gene: 6. CDR3 size: 14 residues. Germline CDR1 and CDR2: SEHNR and FQNEAQ (reference sequence). CDR3 protein: CASSSQGDRDTQYF. DNA for the CDR3: TGTGCCAGCAGCTCCCAGGGGGACAGGGATACGCAGTATTTT.

The chain combines TRBV3-1 (or the pseudogene TRBV3-2) with TRBJ1-2; D gene uncertain. Trimming cost V 4 bases and J 0 bases, with 9 bases left between them. The CDR3 is 14 residues long. Germline-derived CDR1 and CDR2 are LGHDT and YNNKEL (reference sequence). This CDR3 reads CASSLLSANYGYTF. In DNA, the CDR3 is TGTGCCAGCAGCCTCCTCTCTGCTAACTATGGCTACACCTTC.

The chain couples TRBV19 to TRBJ2-7; 9 bases line up with TRBD2. Germline CDR1 reads LNHDA; CDR2 reads SQIVND (reference sequence). V shed 7 bases and J 1 base; nucleotides not matched to a gene: 11. The CDR3 loop spans 16 amino acids. DNA for the CDR3: TGTGCCAGTAACACAGGCGGAGCGGGAGGATCCTACGAGCAGTACTTC. It specifies CASNTGGAGGSYEQYF.

CDR3 region: CASSQEWKTSGGKTGELFF. The CDR3 DNA reads as TGTGCCAGCAGCCAAGAGTGGAAAACTAGCGGGGGTAAAACCGGGGAGCTGTTTTTT. The chain carries TRBV14 and TRBJ2-2, with 11 bases matching TRBD2. The CDR3 sequence is 19 residues long. V dropped 0 bases and J dropped 5; count of bases not matched to a gene: 11. The germline gives CDR1 SGHDN, CDR2 FVKESK.

The rearrangement uses TRBV12-3 or TRBV12-4 and TRBJ2-7, with D hard to call. V gave up 5 bases and J gave up 3 bases, with 11 bases separating them. The CDR3 is 13 residues long. The CDR3 nucleotides read TGTGCCAGCAGTGGGCAGAAACTCTACGAGCAGTACTTC. Translating it yields CASSGQKLYEQYF.

This clone came up a few times. V and J are TRBV7-2 and TRBJ2-5, with a weak D call TRBD2 (6 bases). Trimming removed 1 base from V and 2 bases from J, with 11 bases in between. CDR1 is SGHTA and CDR2 is FQGNSA in the germline V gene. The CDR3 loop spans 15 amino acids. CDR3 DNA sequence: TGTGCCAGCAGCTTAGTTGGCGGGATTCAAGAGACCCAGTACTTC. It translates to CASSLVGGIQETQYF.

The chain recombines TRBV5-1 with TRBJ2-6; 12 nucleotides match TRBD2. This CDR3 contains 18 residues. Trimming at V came to 5 bases and at J to 0 bases, leaving 6 bases not matched to a gene. Germline CDR1 and CDR2: SGHRS and YFSETQ. The CDR3 nucleotides read TGCGCCAGCAGAAGGCCTAGCGGGGGGGCCTCTGGGGCCAACGTCCTGACTTTC. Its protein product is CASRRPSGGASGANVLTF.